These 28 T cell receptor beta chains originate from one sample sequenced in a study of blood T cell repertoires in COVID-19. Profiling relied on immunoSEQ multiplex PCR, and the TCRdb table lists in-frame clones only, not all of them. The table includes about 300,000 clones, around 89% detected once. The source material was peripheral blood. Receptors originate from a woman in her forties or fifties with COVID-19, enrolled during active disease.

This sequence joins TRBV28 and TRBJ1-5, with D tentatively TRBD1 (5 bases). Deletions cut 10 bases from V and 3 bases from J, with 13 bases between. Germline V lookup: CDR1 MDHEN, CDR2 SYDVKM. The CDR3 consists of 13 residues. CDR3 in amino acids: CATEGRINQPQHF. In DNA, the CDR3 is TGTGCCACGGAGGGGCGCATCAATCAGCCCCAGCATTTT.

V is TRBV5-1 and J is TRBJ1-1, with 7 bases identical to TRBD1. Germline trimming cut 0 bases from V and 3 bases from J; bases unmatched to any gene: 5. Per germline, CDR1 SGHRS and CDR2 YFSETQ. The CDR3 is made up of 15 amino acids. CDR3 nucleotide sequence: TGCGCCAGCAGCTTGGAGGGGGCAGGGGACACTGAAGCTTTCTTT. Translated, it gives CASSLEGAGDTEAFF.

V and J are TRBV12-3 or TRBV12-4 and TRBJ2-7; D is unclear. The CDR3 runs to 13 residues. V dropped 3 bases and J dropped 2 bases, with 8 bases sitting between them. The CDR3 spells CASSLGSAYEQYF. The CDR3 DNA reads as TGTGCCAGCAGTTTGGGCAGTGCCTACGAGCAGTACTTC.

V gene TRBV7-9 combines with J gene TRBJ1-1, with D possibly matching TRBD1 (5 bases). This CDR3 region has 14 residues. V was pared by 4 bases and J by 7 bases, with 16 bases between. CDR1 is SEHNR, CDR2 FQNEAQ, per germline (reference sequence). The DNA of the CDR3 is TGTGCCAGCAGCTCTAACCGCAGACAGAGTGAAGCTTTCTTT. It yields the protein CASSSNRRQSEAFF.

The CDR3 loop reads CASSLSLDRAYEQYF. The CDR3 nucleotides read TGTGCCAGCTCACTATCCCTGGACAGGGCCTACGAGCAGTACTTC. V is TRBV18 and J is TRBJ2-7; TRBD1 matches 8 bases. V gave up 4 bases and J gave up 2 bases; unmatched junction bases: 7. The CDR3 loop spans 15 amino acids. Germline CDR1 is KGHSH and CDR2 is LQKENI.

This clone was seen once. V and J are TRBV14 and TRBJ2-7; TRBD2 matches at 14 bases. The CDR3 contains 17 residues. In germline, CDR1 is SGHDN, CDR2 FVKESK. With V trimmed by 0 bases and J by 5 bases, 6 bases remained unmatched. The CDR3 region has the DNA TGTGCCAGCAGCCAAGATAGTGGACTAGCGGGAGGTCACGAGCAGTACTTC. Its protein is CASSQDSGLAGGHEQYF.

This clone was counted only a few times. V usage is TRBV10-3 and J usage is TRBJ1-2; the D gene is possibly TRBD1 (6 bases). Germline assignment: CDR1 ENHRY and CDR2 SYGVKD. V was shortened by 6 bases and J by 2 bases, with 10 bases between the two germline ends. The CDR3 runs 13 residues. CDR3 protein: CAISRTENYGYTF. CDR3 nucleotides: TGTGCCATCAGCAGGACAGAGAACTATGGCTACACCTTC.

The chain joins TRBV7-2 to TRBJ1-5, with TRBD1 identical over 7 bases. Per germline, CDR1 SGHTA and CDR2 FQGNSA. This CDR3 comprises 16 residues. After removal of 1 base from V and 9 bases from J, the junction contained 12 bases not matched to a gene. The CDR3 loop reads CASSLGSGGTGVPQHF. CDR3 nucleotides: TGTGCCAGCAGCTTAGGGTCCGGTGGAACAGGGGTGCCCCAGCATTTT.

The chain recombines TRBV5-1 with TRBJ2-1; a possible D gene is TRBD2 (5 bases). Germline CDR1 and CDR2: SGHRS and YFSETQ. V lost 2 bases, J lost 3 bases, and 12 bases lay in between. This CDR3 has 15 residues. CDR3 nucleotides: TGCGCCAGCAGCTTCTTTGGGAGTTACTACAATGAGCAGTTCTTC. Protein product: CASSFFGSYYNEQFF.

Details on this clone: The junction does not match germline at one end; this may be a read error. This rearrangement joins TRBV7-7 to TRBJ2-7; 9 bases line up with TRBD2. This CDR3 comprises 16 residues. Germline V gene data show CDR1 as SSHAT and CDR2 as FNYEAQ (reference sequence). The CDR3 reads CASSPGGAGGPYEQYF. Written as DNA, the CDR3 is TGTGCTAGCAGCCCGGGGGGAGCGGGAGGTCCCTACGAGCAGTACTTC.

V usage is TRBV25-1 and J usage is TRBJ2-7; TRBD2 matches 13 bases. Germline CDR1 MGHDK, CDR2 SYGVNS. Germline trimming cut 11 bases from V and 1 base from J; bases unmatched to any gene: 5. The CDR3 has 14 amino acids. CDR3 sequence reads: CAAQTSGRSYEQYF. Here the CDR3 DNA reads TGTGCCGCCCAGACTAGCGGGAGGTCCTACGAGCAGTACTTC.

This chain uses TRBV9 with TRBJ2-7; 7 nucleotides match TRBD1. The CDR3 sequence is 15 residues long. Germline CDR1 reads SGDLS; CDR2 reads YYNGEE. V shed 5 bases, J shed 6 bases, and the junction held 14 bases outside the gene matches. CDR3 DNA: TGTGCCAGCAGTTACGACAGGGCCCACCCTTCCGAGCAGTACTTC. Translation gives CASSYDRAHPSEQYF.

This clone was counted between two and nine times. The CDR3 reads CASSIQQGASEQYF. For the CDR3, the DNA is TGTGCCAGCAGCATTCAACAGGGGGCGAGCGAGCAGTACTTC. The chain couples TRBV7-2 to TRBJ2-7; 9 bases map to TRBD1. The germline V gene encodes CDR1 SGHTA and CDR2 FQGNSA. CDR3 size: 14 residues. After removal of 5 bases from V and 6 bases from J, the junction contained 8 bases not matched to a gene.

V gene TRBV24-1 combines with J gene TRBJ2-2; 9 bases agree with TRBD1. Trimming at V came to 9 bases and at J to 4 bases, leaving 5 bases not matched to a gene. CDR3 size: 14 residues. The V gene's germline CDR1 is KGHDR and CDR2 SFDVKD. In DNA form, the CDR3 reads TGTGCCACCGCTGGACAGGGGACCACCGGGGAGCTGTTTTTT. This codes for CATAGQGTTGELFF.

The chain employs TRBV5-1 and TRBJ1-4; TRBD1 matches 10 bases. CDR3 size: 17 residues. Trimming cost V 0 bases and J 3 bases; bases outside gene matches: 5. Germline loops: CDR1 SGHRS, CDR2 YFSETQ. Here the CDR3 DNA reads TGCGCCAGCAGCTTGGGAGACAGGGGGCGATCTAATGAAAAACTGTTTTTT. This sequence encodes CASSLGDRGRSNEKLFF. Full variable domain (rest looked up from reference TRBV5-1 and TRBJ1-4): KAGVTQTPRYLIKTRGQQVTLSCSPISGHRSVSWYQQTPGQGLQFLFEYFSETQRNKGNFPGRFSGRQFSNSRSEMNVSTLELGDSALYLCASSLGDRGRSNEKLFFGSGTQLSVL.

This rearrangement joins TRBV30 to TRBJ1-2; 7 nucleotides align to TRBD1. The ends lost 7 bases at V and 2 bases at J; junction bases unmatched: 13. This CDR3 region has 15 residues. Looked up from germline, CDR1 is GTSNPN and CDR2 is SVGIG (reference sequence). CDR3 residues: CASSLGQTLNYGYTF. The CDR3 DNA is TGTGCCTCCAGCCTGGGACAGACCCTCAACTATGGCTACACCTTC.

The chain couples TRBV19 to TRBJ2-5, with TRBD1 matching over 7 bases. V was clipped by 10 bases and J by 1 base; unmatched bases: 18. The CDR3 loop spans 17 amino acids. CDR1 and CDR2 from the germline V gene are LNHDA and SQIVND (reference sequence). CDR3 nucleotide sequence: TGTGCCACCCTAGGCGGCACCCAAGACAGGGTCCAAGAGACCCAGTACTTC. Protein sequence: CATLGGTQDRVQETQYF.

This chain connects TRBV18 to TRBJ2-5, with D maybe TRBD1 (5 bases). Germline values: CDR1 KGHSH, CDR2 LQKENI. CDR3 length equals 14 residues. Deletions cut 3 bases from V and 3 bases from J, with 11 bases between. DNA for the CDR3: TGTGCCAGCTCACCGCAGCAGGGTGAAGAGACCCAGTACTTC. It encodes CASSPQQGEETQYF.

V usage is TRBV5-8 and J usage is TRBJ2-2; TRBD1 matches at 7 bases. The length of the CDR3 is 15 residues. Germline V lookup: CDR1 SGHTS, CDR2 YDEGEE. J lost 5 bases, V lost 7 bases, and 11 bases had no gene match. The CDR3 bases are TGTGCCAGCGGCCTGGGACAGAGCTGGACCGGGGAGCTGTTTTTT. It yields the protein CASGLGQSWTGELFF.

The chain carries TRBV15 and TRBJ1-3; 7 positions agree with TRBD1. Germline V CDR1 and CDR2: LNHNV, YYDKDF (reference sequence). Germline trimming cut 3 bases from V and 4 bases from J; bases unmatched to any gene: 6. The CDR3 is 15 residues long. The CDR3 loop is CATSRGQRKGNTIYF. CDR3 in DNA: TGTGCCACCAGCAGGGGACAGAGAAAGGGAAACACCATATATTTT.

The rearrangement links TRBV6-6 to TRBJ1-2; D perhaps matches TRBD1 (6 bases). The CDR3 runs to 13 residues. V was shortened by 6 bases and J by 4 bases, with 12 bases between the two germline ends. The V gene's germline CDR1 is MNHNY and CDR2 SVGAGI (reference sequence). CDR3 DNA: TGTGCCAGCAGGATCAGGGGCACCTATGGCTACACCTTC. It yields the protein CASRIRGTYGYTF.

The genes are TRBV7-2 and TRBJ2-4; TRBD1 matches 8 bases. The V gene's germline CDR1 is SGHTA and CDR2 FQGNSA. The CDR3 is 17 residues long. The trim removed 5 bases at V and 1 base at J, leaving 10 bases unmatched. CDR3 amino acids: CASSLSGQGGAKNIQYF. In DNA form, the CDR3 reads TGTGCCAGCAGCCTCTCTGGACAGGGCGGGGCCAAAAACATTCAGTACTTC.

The chain couples TRBV3-1 (or the pseudogene TRBV3-2) to TRBJ2-7; 11 bases match TRBD2. The ends lost 0 bases at V and 1 base at J; junction bases unmatched: 5. The V gene's germline CDR1 is LGHDT and CDR2 YNNKEL (reference sequence). The CDR3 covers 17 residues. The CDR3 reads CASSQDLTSGKSYEQYF. In DNA, the CDR3 is TGTGCCAGCAGCCAAGATCTGACTAGCGGGAAATCCTACGAGCAGTACTTC.

The chain is built from TRBV6-4 and TRBJ2-6, with a tentative D call TRBD1 (6 bases). This CDR3 is built from 14 residues. With 7 bases removed from V and 2 bases from J, the gap between germline ends came to 9 bases. Germline-derived CDR1 and CDR2 are MRHNA and SNTAGT. The CDR3 DNA reads as TGTGCCAGCAACGAGGGGGCTGGGGCCAACGTCCTGACTTTC. Protein product: CASNEGAGANVLTF.

This clone appeared once. V is TRBV6-5 and J is TRBJ2-7, with 7 bases aligning to TRBD1. Germline trimming cut 6 bases from V and 5 bases from J; bases unmatched to any gene: 4. The CDR3 is 12 amino acids. The germline CDR1 and CDR2 sequences are MNHEY and SVGAGI. CDR3 sequence reads: CASRGTGDEQYF. In DNA form, the CDR3 reads TGTGCCAGCAGAGGTACAGGGGACGAGCAGTACTTC.

This clone was seen a few times. The chain joins TRBV6-2 or TRBV6-3 to TRBJ1-1; D possibly corresponds to TRBD1 (6 bases). Germline loops: CDR1 MNHEY, CDR2 SVGEGT. The ends were cut back, 1 base at V and 4 bases at J, with 13 bases in the middle. The CDR3 runs 15 residues. CDR3 sequence: CASSYFAGVRTEAFF. CDR3 bases: TGTGCCAGCAGTTACTTCGCAGGGGTGCGCACTGAAGCTTTCTTT.

The V call is TRBV9, the J call TRBJ1-2; 9 nucleotides match TRBD1. The CDR3 runs to 14 residues. Germline-derived CDR1 and CDR2 are SGDLS and YYNGEE. The ends lost 7 bases at V and 8 bases at J; junction bases unmatched: 12. The CDR3 DNA sequence: TGTGCCAGCGCCCTCGGGACAGGGAGCTTCGGCTACACCTTC. The encoded protein is CASALGTGSFGYTF.

This sequence joins TRBV5-5 and TRBJ2-1; possible D gene TRBD2, 5 bases. V was cut by 1 base and J by 4 bases, with 12 bases left in between. CDR3 length: 15 residues. Germline V lookup: CDR1 SGHKS, CDR2 YYEKEE (reference sequence). This CDR3 reads CASSLWVGEYNEQFF. In nucleotides, the CDR3 is TGTGCCAGCAGCTTGTGGGTCGGGGAATACAATGAGCAGTTCTTC.